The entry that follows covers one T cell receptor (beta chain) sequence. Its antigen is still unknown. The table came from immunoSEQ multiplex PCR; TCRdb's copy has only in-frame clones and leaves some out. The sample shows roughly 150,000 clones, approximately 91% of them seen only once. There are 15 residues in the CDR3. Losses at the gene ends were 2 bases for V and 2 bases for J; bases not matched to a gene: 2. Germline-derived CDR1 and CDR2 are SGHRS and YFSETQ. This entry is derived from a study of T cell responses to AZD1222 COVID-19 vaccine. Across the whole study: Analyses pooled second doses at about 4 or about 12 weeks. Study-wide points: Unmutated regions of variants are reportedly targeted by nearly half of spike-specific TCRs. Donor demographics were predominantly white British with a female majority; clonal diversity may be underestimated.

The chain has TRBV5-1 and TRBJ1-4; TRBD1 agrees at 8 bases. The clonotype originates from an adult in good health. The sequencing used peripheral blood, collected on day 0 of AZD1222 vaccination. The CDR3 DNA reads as TGCGCCAGCAGCTTATACAGGGGGACTAATGAAAAACTGTTTTTT. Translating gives CASSLYRGTNEKLFF.